Below, 12 T cell receptor beta chains from the same sample are listed, as sequenced in a study of T cells in tumors after PD-1 blockade. The method was immunoSEQ multiplex PCR; TCRdb's version includes in-frame clones alone and lacks a portion of them. The top ten clones hold roughly 4.7% of a sample with 60,000 to 70,000 clones, approximately 74% of them seen once. The starting material was PBMCs, obtained after anti-PD-1 treatment. These receptors were collected from a human donor with basal cell carcinoma.

The rearrangement uses TRBV3-1 (or the pseudogene TRBV3-2) and TRBJ2-7; 7 bases agree with TRBD2. This CDR3 comprises 15 residues. Per the germline V gene, CDR1 is LGHDT and CDR2 is YNNKEL (reference sequence). Germline trimming cut 1 base from V and 3 bases from J; bases unmatched to any gene: 6. The CDR3 DNA follows: TGTGCCAGCAGCCAAGGCCTGCTAGCGGTCTACGAGCAGTACTTC. Translated: CASSQGLLAVYEQYF.

The chain links TRBV6-1 to TRBJ1-5, with 8 bases fitting TRBD1. This CDR3 contains 13 residues. Germline loops: CDR1 MNHNS, CDR2 SASEGT. After removal of 3 bases from V and 8 bases from J, the junction contained 3 bases not matched to a gene. The CDR3 DNA follows: TGTGCCAGCAGTGATCAGGGGGCGAAGCCCCAGCATTTT. It yields the protein CASSDQGAKPQHF.

This clone came up once. The chain links TRBV10-3 to TRBJ2-5; 16 bases are shared with TRBD2. Germline CDR1 is ENHRY and CDR2 is SYGVKD. The J segment lost 5 bases and the V segment lost 7 bases, leaving 4 bases of the junction unmatched. This CDR3 has 15 amino acids. The CDR3: CAIMGTSGGVETQYF. DNA for the CDR3: TGTGCCATCATGGGGACTAGCGGGGGGGTGGAGACCCAGTACTTC.

The gene calls are TRBV28 and TRBJ2-3, with TRBD2 matching over 12 bases. The trim removed 4 bases at V and 2 bases at J, leaving 7 bases unmatched. Germline CDR1 is MDHEN and CDR2 is SYDVKM. This CDR3 has 17 amino acids. The CDR3 region is CASSSLAGGPATDTQYF. CDR3 in DNA: TGTGCCAGCAGTTCGCTAGCGGGGGGGCCGGCCACAGATACGCAGTATTTT.

V and J are TRBV7-8 and TRBJ2-5; 11 positions match TRBD2. Looked up from germline, CDR1 is SGHVS and CDR2 is FQNEAQ. The V segment lost 2 bases and the J segment 2 bases; nucleotides outside the gene matches: 10. This CDR3 is 18 amino acids long. In DNA, the CDR3 is TGTGCCAGCAGCTTAAGCTTCCGTACTAGCGGGGGTCAAGAGACCCAGTACTTC. This gives the protein CASSLSFRTSGGQETQYF.

In this sample, this clone turned up once. The genes are TRBV5-1 and TRBJ2-5, with D unclear. Trimming took off 4 bases at V and 0 bases at J, with 4 bases between the two ends. Germline CDR1 is SGHRS and CDR2 is YFSETQ. The CDR3 has 12 amino acids. CDR3 nucleotides: TGCGCCAGCAGCCCCAACCAAGAGACCCAGTACTTC. This encodes CASSPNQETQYF.

This clone was observed a single time. The chain uses TRBV10-3 and TRBJ1-3; D unclear. The germline gives CDR1 ENHRY, CDR2 SYGVKD. This CDR3 is built from 16 residues. V lost 5 bases to trimming and J lost 1 base, with 15 bases between them. For the CDR3, the DNA is TGTGCCATCAGTAGAGAAGGTGGAGCGTCTGGAAACACCATATATTTT. Translation: CAISREGGASGNTIYF.

The chain carries TRBV5-1 and TRBJ1-5; D is unclear. Germline CDR1 reads SGHRS; CDR2 reads YFSETQ. The V gene lost 0 bases and the J gene lost 2 bases, with 6 bases spanning the gap. The CDR3 is 14 residues long. The CDR3 DNA sequence: TGCGCCAGCAGCTTGGACAACGGCAATCAGCCCCAGCATTTT. The encoded protein is CASSLDNGNQPQHF.

The V gene is TRBV18, the J gene TRBJ2-1; 7 bases fit TRBD1. V was pared by 0 bases and J by 4 bases, with 6 bases of the junction left unmatched. This CDR3 has 16 amino acids. Germline CDR1 reads KGHSH; CDR2 reads LQKENI. CDR3 nucleotides: TGTGCCAGCTCACCACCCGACAGGGCGGTTTACAATGAGCAGTTCTTC. It yields the protein CASSPPDRAVYNEQFF.

This rearrangement joins TRBV19 to TRBJ1-2, with D possibly matching TRBD1 (5 bases). From germline, CDR1 is LNHDA and CDR2 SQIVND (reference sequence). The CDR3 loop spans 14 amino acids. Trimming pared 7 bases from V and 8 bases from J, leaving 20 bases between. The CDR3 DNA follows: TGTGCCAGTACAAGAAAGCGGGACTTGGGGGGCTACACCTTC. As protein: CASTRKRDLGGYTF.

This clone appeared once. The chain carries TRBV30 and TRBJ1-5; D might be TRBD1 (6 bases). Germline CDR1 reads GTSNPN; CDR2 reads SVGIG (reference sequence). Trimming shortened V by 1 base and J by 4 bases, and 11 bases separated the two germline ends. The CDR3 is 14 amino acids. CDR3 region: CAWSGTGSNQPQHF. DNA of the CDR3: TGTGCCTGGAGTGGTACAGGGTCGAATCAGCCCCAGCATTTT.

J is TRBJ2-1 and V is TRBV6-4, with D maybe TRBD1 (6 bases). CDR1 is MRHNA and CDR2 is SNTAGT in the germline V gene. CDR3 length: 16 residues. V was shortened by 2 bases and J by 4 bases, with 15 bases between the two germline ends. CDR3 region: CASSDVGAKGYNEQFF. The CDR3 DNA is TGTGCCAGCAGTGACGTGGGGGCAAAAGGGTACAATGAGCAGTTCTTC.